The text below deals with one T cell receptor (beta chain). What it binds is unknown. PBMC libraries mostly used approximately 0.5 ug of input genomic DNA, with six replicates per sample. The repertoire was sequenced with immunoSEQ multiplex PCR; TCRdb's copy has only in-frame clones and lacks some. The repertoire holds about 14,000 clones, roughly 70% seen once, with approximately 2.2% in the top ten. This sample was taken from a study of neoadjuvant anti-PD-1 for oral cavity cancer. Study-level results: Pretreatment Treg/Th17 ratio correlated inversely with post-treatment tumor clonality. With three patients per group, TCR findings need larger cohorts.

Specified time point: after neoadjuvant nivolumab, at surgical resection. CDR1 LNHDA and CDR2 SQIVND come from the germline V gene (reference sequence). Trimming removed 2 bases from V and 6 bases from J, with 20 bases in between. This CDR3 spans 18 amino acids. The receptor was derived from a person between 40 and 85 years old with oral cavity squamous cell carcinoma. Here the sequenced sample was PBMCs, taken after nivolumab (anti-PD-1) treatment. The rearrangement joins TRBV19 to TRBJ2-6; D unresolved. The CDR3 region has the DNA TGTGCCAGTAGTATAAAAAAAACAGCCCCCCGGCAGGCCAACGTCCTGACTTTC. Translating gives CASSIKKTAPRQANVLTF.